This T cell receptor beta chain appears in the sequencing data of a study of T cells after somatic rescue of genetic block. Germline V gene sequence: CDR1 SGHRS, CDR2 YFSETQ. There are 14 residues in the CDR3. Trimming cost V 0 bases and J 4 bases; bases outside gene matches: 0. Generated by immunoSEQ multiplex PCR, the TCRdb table keeps only in-frame clones and is missing some. The table lists more than 12,000 clones, about three quarters of them singletons. The source material was peripheral blood mononuclear cells (PBMCs). The chain combines TRBV5-1 with TRBJ2-4, with TRBD1 identical over 8 bases. This clonotype originated in a man between 18 and 35 years old. The CDR3 sequence is CASSLGTGKNIQYF. The DNA of the CDR3 is TGCGCCAGCAGCTTGGGGACAGGGAAAAACATTCAGTACTTC.